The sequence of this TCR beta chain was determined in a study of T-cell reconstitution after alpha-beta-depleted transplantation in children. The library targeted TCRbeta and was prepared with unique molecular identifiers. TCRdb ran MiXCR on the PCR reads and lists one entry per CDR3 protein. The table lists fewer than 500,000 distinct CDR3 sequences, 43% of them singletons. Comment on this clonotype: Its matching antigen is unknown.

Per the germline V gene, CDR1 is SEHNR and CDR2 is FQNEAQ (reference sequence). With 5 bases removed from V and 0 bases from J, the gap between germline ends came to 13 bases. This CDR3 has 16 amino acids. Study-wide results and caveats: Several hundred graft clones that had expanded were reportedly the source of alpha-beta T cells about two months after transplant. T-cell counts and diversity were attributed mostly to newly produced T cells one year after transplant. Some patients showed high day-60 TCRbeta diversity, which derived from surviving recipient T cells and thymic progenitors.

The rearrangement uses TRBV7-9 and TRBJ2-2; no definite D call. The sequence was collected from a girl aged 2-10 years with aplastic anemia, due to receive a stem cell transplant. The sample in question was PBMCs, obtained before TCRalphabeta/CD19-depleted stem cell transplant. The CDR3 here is CASSPALTANTGELFF. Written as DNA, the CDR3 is TGTGCCAGCAGCCCGGCCCTGACGGCGAACACCGGGGAGCTGTTTTTT.